A single sample is the source of the 5 T cell receptor beta chains below, sequenced in a study of shared clonotypes between healthy human individuals. Sequencing was performed with immunoSEQ multiplex PCR; in TCRdb, only in-frame clones are kept and a portion is missing. The table includes roughly 1 million clones, around 74% detected once. The sequencing sample was made of memory CD4+ T cells sorted from blood. Subset given: CD45RA-negative fraction. Receptors were obtained from a man younger than 35 in good health.

The table lists this clone with a few counts. The gene calls are TRBV28 and TRBJ1-4, with D tentatively TRBD1 (6 bases). CDR1 and CDR2 (germline): MDHEN, SYDVKM. The CDR3 covers 14 residues. Between the trimmed V and J ends, which lost 3 bases and 5 bases, there was a span of 10 bases. CDR3 nucleotides: TGTGCCAGCAGTTTCAGGGGCCTGAATGAAAAACTGTTTTTT. It encodes CASSFRGLNEKLFF.

At least ten counts were recorded for this clone. The sample holds other DNA sequences that translate to the same CDR3. The DNA for the CDR3 is TGTGCCAGCAGTTTGGGGGGCGTCAGGAGCAATCAGCCCCAGCATTTT. Its translation is CASSLGGVRSNQPQHF. The genes are TRBV28 and TRBJ1-5, with TRBD1 as a possible D gene (6 bases). Trimming took off 3 bases at V and 1 base at J, with 13 bases between the two ends. The germline CDR1 and CDR2 sequences are MDHEN and SYDVKM. This CDR3 contains 16 residues.

This clone has just a few counts. The rearrangement uses TRBV5-4 and TRBJ1-2; tentative D call: TRBD1 (6 bases). Germline V CDR1 and CDR2: SGHNT, YYREEE (reference sequence). Trimming pared 3 bases from V and 4 bases from J, leaving 10 bases between. This CDR3 has 13 residues. CDR3 in amino acids: CASSYTGSYGYTF. In nucleotides, the CDR3 is TGTGCCAGCAGCTACACAGGGTCCTATGGCTACACCTTC.

The V gene is TRBV29-1, the J gene TRBJ1-1, with D possibly TRBD1 on 6 matching bases. This CDR3 region has 14 residues. The ends were cut back, 7 bases at V and 1 base at J, with 16 bases in the middle. The germline V gene encodes CDR1 SQVTM and CDR2 ANQGSEA. The CDR3 DNA sequence: TGCAGCGCTGCCCGTGGGGGCAGGAACACTGAAGCTTTCTTT. It codes for CSAARGGRNTEAFF.

The V call is TRBV7-6, the J call TRBJ2-3; 8 bases align to TRBD1. The CDR3 length is 16 residues. V was clipped by 5 bases and J by 7 bases; unmatched bases: 14. Germline V gene lookup returns CDR1 SGHVS and CDR2 FNYEAQ. The CDR3 nucleotides are TGTGCCAGCAGCGCTACCAGGACAGGGATAAATCATACGCAGTATTTT. Its translation: CASSATRTGINHTQYF.